The table lists the clone carrying this TCR beta chain with a count of one. Its target is unknown. With the Oncomine TCR Beta short-read assay, DNA from cultured CD4+ T cells was sequenced. Each CDR3 protein gets one entry after TCRdb re-called the PCR reads with MiXCR. The sample carries approximately 16,000 distinct CDR3 sequences, about four fifths recorded once. This record belongs to a study of vaccination and CD4 T cells after COVID-19. Study information: In culture, cells were exposed to overlapping spike peptides from SARS-CoV-2, HCoV-NL63, HCoV-OC43 and HCoV-229E.

V gave up 1 base and J gave up 3 bases, with 12 bases separating them. The CDR3 sequence is 15 residues long. Germline V gene sequence: CDR1 SEHNR, CDR2 FQNEAQ (reference sequence). As for treatment: 10-day PBMC culture with coronavirus spike peptide pools or control peptides (ViraFEST assay). The specimen comprised CD4+ T cells from blood, cultured in vitro, sampled after SARS-CoV-2 vaccination. The chain is built from TRBV7-9 and TRBJ1-1, with TRBD1 as a possible D gene (5 bases). The clonotype was recovered from a human donor who received a COVID-19 vaccine. CDR3 nucleotide sequence: TGTGCCAGCAGCTTAGGCCAGGGAAGTGACACTGAAGCTTTCTTT. Translated, it gives CASSLGQGSDTEAFF.